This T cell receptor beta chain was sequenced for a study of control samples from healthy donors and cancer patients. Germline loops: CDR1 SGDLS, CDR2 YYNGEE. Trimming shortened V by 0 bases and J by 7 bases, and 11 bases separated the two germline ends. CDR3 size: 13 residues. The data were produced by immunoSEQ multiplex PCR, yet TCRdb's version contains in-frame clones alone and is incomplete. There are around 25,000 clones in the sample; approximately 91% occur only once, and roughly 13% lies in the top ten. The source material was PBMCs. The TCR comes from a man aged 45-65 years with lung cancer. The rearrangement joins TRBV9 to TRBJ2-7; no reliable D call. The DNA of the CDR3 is TGTGCCAGCAGCGTAGCGGCCTCAAGTGAGCAGTACTTC. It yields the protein CASSVAASSEQYF.